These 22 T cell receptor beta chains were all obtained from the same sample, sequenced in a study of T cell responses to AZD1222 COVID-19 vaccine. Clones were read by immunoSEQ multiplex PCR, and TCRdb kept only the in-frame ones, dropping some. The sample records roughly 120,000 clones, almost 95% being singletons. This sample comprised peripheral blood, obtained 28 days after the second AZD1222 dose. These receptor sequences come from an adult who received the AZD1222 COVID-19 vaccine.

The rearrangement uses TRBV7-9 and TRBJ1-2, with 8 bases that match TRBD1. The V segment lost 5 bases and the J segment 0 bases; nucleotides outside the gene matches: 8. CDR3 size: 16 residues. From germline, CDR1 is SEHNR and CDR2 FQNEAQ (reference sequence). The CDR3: CASSTTDRDPNYGYTF. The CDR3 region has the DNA TGTGCCAGCAGCACCACGGACAGGGACCCTAACTATGGCTACACCTTC. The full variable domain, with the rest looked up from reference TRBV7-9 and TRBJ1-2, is DTGVSQNPRHKITKRGQNVTFRCDPISEHNRLYWYRQTLGQGPEFLTYFQNEAQLEKSRLLSDRFSAERPKGSFSTLEIQRTEQGDSAMYLCASSTTDRDPNYGYTFGSGTRLTVV.

The CDR3 sequence is CASSEALGPAQQFF. The CDR3 DNA reads TGTGCCAGCAGTGAAGCGCTTGGGCCCGCTCAGCAGTTCTTC. The rearrangement links TRBV2 to TRBJ2-1; D is unclear. Germline CDR1 and CDR2: SNHLY and FYNNEI. V was trimmed by 0 bases and J by 11 bases, leaving 14 bases between them. The CDR3 runs to 14 residues. The complete variable domain, with remaining parts taken from reference TRBV2 and TRBJ2-1, reads EPEVTQTPSHQVTQMGQEVILRCVPISNHLYFYWYRQILGQKVEFLVSFYNNEISEKSEIFDDQFSVERPDGSNFTLKIRSTKLEDSAMYFCASSEALGPAQQFFGPGTRLTVL.

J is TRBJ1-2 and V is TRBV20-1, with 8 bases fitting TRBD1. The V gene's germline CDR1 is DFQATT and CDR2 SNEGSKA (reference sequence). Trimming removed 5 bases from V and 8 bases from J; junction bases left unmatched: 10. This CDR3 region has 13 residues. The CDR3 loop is CSAGAGQGFGYTF. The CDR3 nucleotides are TGCAGTGCTGGTGCAGGACAGGGTTTCGGCTACACCTTC.

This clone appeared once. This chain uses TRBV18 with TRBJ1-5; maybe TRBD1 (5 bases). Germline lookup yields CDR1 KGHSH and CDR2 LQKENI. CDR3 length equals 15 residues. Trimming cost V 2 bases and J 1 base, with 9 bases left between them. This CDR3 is CASSPYGGSNQPQHF. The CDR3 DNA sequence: TGTGCCAGCTCACCATACGGGGGAAGCAATCAGCCCCAGCATTTT.

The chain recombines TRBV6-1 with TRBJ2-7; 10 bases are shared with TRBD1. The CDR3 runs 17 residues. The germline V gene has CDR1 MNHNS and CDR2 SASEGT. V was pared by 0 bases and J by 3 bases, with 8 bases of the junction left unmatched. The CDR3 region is CASSEARQGAVFYEQYF. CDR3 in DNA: TGTGCCAGCAGTGAAGCGCGACAGGGGGCAGTCTTCTACGAGCAGTACTTC.

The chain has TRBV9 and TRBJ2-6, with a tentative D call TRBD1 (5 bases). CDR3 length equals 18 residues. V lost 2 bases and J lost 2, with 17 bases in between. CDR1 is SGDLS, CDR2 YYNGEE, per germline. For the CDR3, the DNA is TGTGCCAGCAGCGTCCCCACAGGTGCCGATACTGGGGCCAACGTCCTGACTTTC. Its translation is CASSVPTGADTGANVLTF.

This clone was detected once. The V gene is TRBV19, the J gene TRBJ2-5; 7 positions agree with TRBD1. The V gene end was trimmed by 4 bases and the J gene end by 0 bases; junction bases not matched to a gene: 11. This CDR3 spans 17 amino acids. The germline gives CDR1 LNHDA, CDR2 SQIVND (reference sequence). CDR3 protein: CASSRVHGTADQETQYF. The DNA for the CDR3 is TGTGCCAGTAGTAGGGTGCACGGGACAGCAGACCAAGAGACCCAGTACTTC.

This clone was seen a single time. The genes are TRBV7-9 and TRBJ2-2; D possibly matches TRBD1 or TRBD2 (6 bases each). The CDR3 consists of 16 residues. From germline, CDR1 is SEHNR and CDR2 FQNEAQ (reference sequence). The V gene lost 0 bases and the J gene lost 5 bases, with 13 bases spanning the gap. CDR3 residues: CASSLAGGVGTGELFF. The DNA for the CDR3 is TGTGCCAGCAGCTTAGCGGGGGGCGTTGGGACCGGGGAGCTGTTTTTT.

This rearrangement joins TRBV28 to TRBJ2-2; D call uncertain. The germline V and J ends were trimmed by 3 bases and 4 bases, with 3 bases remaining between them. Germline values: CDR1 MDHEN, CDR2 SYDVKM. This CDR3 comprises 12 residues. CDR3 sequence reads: CASSLSTGELFF. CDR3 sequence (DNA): TGTGCCAGCAGTTTGTCCACCGGGGAGCTGTTTTTT.

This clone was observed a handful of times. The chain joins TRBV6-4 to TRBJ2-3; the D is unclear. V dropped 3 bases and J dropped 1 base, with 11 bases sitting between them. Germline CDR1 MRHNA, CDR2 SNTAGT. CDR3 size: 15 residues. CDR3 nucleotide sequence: TGTGCCAGCAGTGAAGGTTCAAGGGGCACAGATACGCAGTATTTT. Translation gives CASSEGSRGTDTQYF.

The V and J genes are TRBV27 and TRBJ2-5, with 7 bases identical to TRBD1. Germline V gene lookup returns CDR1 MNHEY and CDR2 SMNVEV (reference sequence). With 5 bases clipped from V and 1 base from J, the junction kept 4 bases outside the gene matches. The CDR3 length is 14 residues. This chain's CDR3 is CASSDRAGQETQYF. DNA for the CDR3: TGTGCCAGCAGTGACAGGGCTGGCCAAGAGACCCAGTACTTC.

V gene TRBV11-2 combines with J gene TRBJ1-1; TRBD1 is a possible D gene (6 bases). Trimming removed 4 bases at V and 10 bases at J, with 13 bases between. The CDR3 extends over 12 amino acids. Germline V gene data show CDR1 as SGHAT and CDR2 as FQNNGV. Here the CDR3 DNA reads TGTGCCAGCAGCTCGCAGGGGATAACAGCTTTCTTT. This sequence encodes CASSSQGITAFF.

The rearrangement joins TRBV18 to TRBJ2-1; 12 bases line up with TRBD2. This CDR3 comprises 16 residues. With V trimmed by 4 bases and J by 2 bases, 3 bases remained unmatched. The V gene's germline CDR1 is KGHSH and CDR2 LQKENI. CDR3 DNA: TGTGCCAGCTCACTTGCTAGCGGGAGGGCCTACAATGAGCAGTTCTTC. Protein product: CASSLASGRAYNEQFF. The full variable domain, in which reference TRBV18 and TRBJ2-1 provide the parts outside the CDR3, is NAGVMQNPRHLVRRRGQEARLRCSPMKGHSHVYWYRQLPEEGLKFMVYLQKENIIDESGMPKERFSAEFPKEGPSILRIQQVVRGDSAAYFCASSLASGRAYNEQFFGPGTRLTVL.

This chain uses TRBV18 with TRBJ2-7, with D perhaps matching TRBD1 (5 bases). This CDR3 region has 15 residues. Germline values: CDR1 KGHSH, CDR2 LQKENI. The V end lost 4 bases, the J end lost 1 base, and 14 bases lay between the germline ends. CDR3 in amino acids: CASSRQGMKSYEQYF. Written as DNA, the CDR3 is TGTGCCAGCTCACGGCAGGGAATGAAGTCCTACGAGCAGTACTTC.

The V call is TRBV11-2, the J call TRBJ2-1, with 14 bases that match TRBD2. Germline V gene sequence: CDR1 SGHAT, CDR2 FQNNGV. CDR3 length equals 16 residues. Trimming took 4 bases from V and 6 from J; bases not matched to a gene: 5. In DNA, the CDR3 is TGTGCCAGCAGCTCTCGACTAGCGGGAGGGGCCAATGAGCAGTTCTTC. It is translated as CASSSRLAGGANEQFF.

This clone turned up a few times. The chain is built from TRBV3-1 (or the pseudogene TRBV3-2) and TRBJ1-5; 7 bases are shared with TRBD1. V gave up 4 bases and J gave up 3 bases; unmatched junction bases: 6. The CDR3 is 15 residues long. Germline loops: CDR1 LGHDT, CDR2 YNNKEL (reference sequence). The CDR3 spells CASSRRQGYNQPQHF. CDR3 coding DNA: TGTGCCAGCAGCCGCCGACAGGGTTACAATCAGCCCCAGCATTTT.

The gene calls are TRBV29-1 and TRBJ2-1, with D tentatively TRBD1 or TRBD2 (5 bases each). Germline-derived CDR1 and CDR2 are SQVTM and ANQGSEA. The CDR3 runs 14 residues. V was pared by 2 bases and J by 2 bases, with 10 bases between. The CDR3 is CSVERGDAYNEQFF. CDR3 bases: TGCAGCGTTGAACGAGGGGACGCCTACAATGAGCAGTTCTTC.

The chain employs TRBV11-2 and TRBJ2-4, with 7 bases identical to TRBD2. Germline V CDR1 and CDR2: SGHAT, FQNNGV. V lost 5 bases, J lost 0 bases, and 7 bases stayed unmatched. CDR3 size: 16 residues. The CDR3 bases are TGTGCCAGCAGCGGGGCTAGCGGACCAGCCAAAAACATTCAGTACTTC. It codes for CASSGASGPAKNIQYF.

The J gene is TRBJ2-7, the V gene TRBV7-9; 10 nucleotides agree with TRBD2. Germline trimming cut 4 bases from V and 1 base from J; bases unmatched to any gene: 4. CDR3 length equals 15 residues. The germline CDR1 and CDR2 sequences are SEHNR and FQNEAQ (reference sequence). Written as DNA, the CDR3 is TGTGCCAGCAGCTCAGGACTAGCGGTATCCTACGAGCAGTACTTC. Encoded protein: CASSSGLAVSYEQYF.

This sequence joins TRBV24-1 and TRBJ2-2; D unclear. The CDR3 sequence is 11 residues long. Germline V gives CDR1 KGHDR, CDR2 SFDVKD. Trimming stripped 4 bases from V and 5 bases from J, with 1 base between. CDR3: CATSETGELFF. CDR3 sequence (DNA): TGTGCCACCAGTGAAACCGGGGAGCTGTTTTTT.

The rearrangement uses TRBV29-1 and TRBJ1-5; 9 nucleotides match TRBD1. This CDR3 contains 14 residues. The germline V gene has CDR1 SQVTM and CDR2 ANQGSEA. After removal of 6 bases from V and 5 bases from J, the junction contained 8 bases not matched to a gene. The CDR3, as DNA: TGCAGCGTAGCGACAGGGGGAGGGCATCAGCCCCAGCATTTT. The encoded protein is CSVATGGGHQPQHF.

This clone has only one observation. The CDR3 nucleotides read TGTGCCAGCAGCCCGAGGGGATCGGTACACGAGCAGTACTTC. Protein sequence: CASSPRGSVHEQYF. The chain is built from TRBV5-4 and TRBJ2-7; D is perhaps TRBD1 or TRBD2 (5 bases each). The CDR3 runs to 14 residues. Germline V gives CDR1 SGHNT, CDR2 YYREEE (reference sequence). Trimming removed 4 bases from V and 5 bases from J, with 16 bases in between.